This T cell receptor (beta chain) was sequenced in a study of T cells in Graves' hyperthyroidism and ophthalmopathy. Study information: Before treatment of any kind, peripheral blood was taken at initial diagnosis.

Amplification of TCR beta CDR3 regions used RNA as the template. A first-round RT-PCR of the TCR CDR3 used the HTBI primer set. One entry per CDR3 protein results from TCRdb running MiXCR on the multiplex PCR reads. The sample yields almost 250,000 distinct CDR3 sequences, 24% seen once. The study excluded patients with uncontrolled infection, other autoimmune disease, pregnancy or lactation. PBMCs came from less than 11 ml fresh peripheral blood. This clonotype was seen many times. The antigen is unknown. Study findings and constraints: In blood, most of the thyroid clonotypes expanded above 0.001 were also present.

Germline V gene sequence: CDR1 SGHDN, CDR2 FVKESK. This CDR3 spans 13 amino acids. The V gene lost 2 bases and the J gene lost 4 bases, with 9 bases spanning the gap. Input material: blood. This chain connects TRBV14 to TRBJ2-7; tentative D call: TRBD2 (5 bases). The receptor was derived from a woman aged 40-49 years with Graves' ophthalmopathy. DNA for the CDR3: TGTGCCAGCAGCCAAACGGCGGGTTACGAGCAGTACTTC. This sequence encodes CASSQTAGYEQYF.